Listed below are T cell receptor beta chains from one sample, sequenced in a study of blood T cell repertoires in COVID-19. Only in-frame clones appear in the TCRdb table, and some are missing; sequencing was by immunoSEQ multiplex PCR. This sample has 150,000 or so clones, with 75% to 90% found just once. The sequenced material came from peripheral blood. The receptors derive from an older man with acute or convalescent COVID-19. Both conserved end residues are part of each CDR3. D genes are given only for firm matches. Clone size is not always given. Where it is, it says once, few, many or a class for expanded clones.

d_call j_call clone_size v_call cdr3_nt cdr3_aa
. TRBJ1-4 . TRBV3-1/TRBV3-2 TGTGCCAGCAGCCAAGCGACAGCTGCAACTAATGAAAAACTGTTTTTT CASSQATAATNEKLFF
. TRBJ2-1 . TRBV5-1 TGCGCCAGCAGCTTGGCCGGTGGCGGGAACTCCTACAATGAGCAGTTCTTC CASSLAGGGNSYNEQFF
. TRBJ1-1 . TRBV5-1 TGCGCCAGCAGCAAAGGCACGGGCACTGAAGCTTTCTTT CASSKGTGTEAFF
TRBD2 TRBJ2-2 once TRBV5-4 TGTGCCAGCAGCTTGGGGGGTAGCGGGAGCCCCGGGGAGCTGTTTTTT CASSLGGSGSPGELFF
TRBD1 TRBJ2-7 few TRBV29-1 TGCAGCGTTCGGGAAGGGGGCGTTTACGAGCAGTACTTC CSVREGGVYEQYF
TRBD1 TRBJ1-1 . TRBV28 TGTGCCAGCAGTCCGGACAGGTACACTGAAGCTTTCTTT CASSPDRYTEAFF
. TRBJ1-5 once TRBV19 TGTGCCAGTAGTTGGGCAGGCATGTACCTTGGTCCCCAGCATTTT CASSWAGMYLGPQHF
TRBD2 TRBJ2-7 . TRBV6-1 TGTGCCAGCAGTGGGCTAGCGGGGCTTAATCCCTACGAGCAGTACTTC CASSGLAGLNPYEQYF
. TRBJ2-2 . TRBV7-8 TGTGCCAGCAGCCGAGGGACACTGTACACCGGGGAGCTGTTTTTT CASSRGTLYTGELFF
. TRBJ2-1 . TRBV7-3 TGTGCCAGCAGCTTAAGTTCCGACAATGAGCAGTTCTTC CASSLSSDNEQFF
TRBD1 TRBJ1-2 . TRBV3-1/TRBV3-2 TGTGCCAGCAGCCAGGGGCGGACAGGGACCAACTATGGCTACACCTTC CASSQGRTGTNYGYTF
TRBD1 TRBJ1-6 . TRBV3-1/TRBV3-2 TGTGCCAGCAGCACAGGGGTTAATTCACCCCTCCACTTT CASSTGVNSPLHF
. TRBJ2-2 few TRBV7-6 TGTGCCAGCAGCCCGGATCTCTTGATATCGGGCACCGGGGAGCTGTTTTTT CASSPDLLISGTGELFF
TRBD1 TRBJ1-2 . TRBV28 TGTGCCAGCAGTTTAACTGGGACAGGGGCTGGCTACACCTTC CASSLTGTGAGYTF
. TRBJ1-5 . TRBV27 TGTGCCAGCAGACGAGACGGGAACAATCAGCCCCAGCATTTT CASRRDGNNQPQHF
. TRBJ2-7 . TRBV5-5 TGTGCCAGCAGCCCGGCACTCACCGGGGAGCAGTACTTC CASSPALTGEQYF
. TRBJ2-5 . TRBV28 TGTGCCAGCACTAAACCTGAAGAGACCCAGTACTTC CASTKPEETQYF
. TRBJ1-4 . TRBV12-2 TGTGCAAGTCGCTCCCAACAGGGCGGCTTCTTTGCAACTAATGAAAAACTGTTTTTT CASRSQQGGFFATNEKLFF
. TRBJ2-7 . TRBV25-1 TGTGCCAGCAGCTACGCTTCCCCAGGCGAGCAGTACTTC CASSYASPGEQYF
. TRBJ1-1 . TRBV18 TGTGCCAGCTCACCTAGAATGAACACTGAAGCTTTCTTT CASSPRMNTEAFF
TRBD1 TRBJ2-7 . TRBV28 TGTGCCACCCGACAGGGGGGGGCCTACGAGCAGTACTTC CATRQGGAYEQYF
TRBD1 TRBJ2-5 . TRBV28 TGTGCCAGCAGTTTTGGCAGGGGGAAGACCCAGTACTTC CASSFGRGKTQYF
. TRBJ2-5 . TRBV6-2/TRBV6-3 TGTGCCAGCAGTTACGCGGGGTTTGGGACCCAGTACTTC CASSYAGFGTQYF
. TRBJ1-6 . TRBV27 TGTGCCAGCAGTTTACGCTCCTATAATTCACCCCTCCACTTT CASSLRSYNSPLHF
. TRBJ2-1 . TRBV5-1 TGCGCCAGCAGCTTGACTAGGGAGGTCTACAATGAGCAGTTCTTC CASSLTREVYNEQFF
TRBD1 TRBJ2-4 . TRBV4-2 TGTGCCAGCAGCCAAGGGTTGACAGGGCGTATAGGTCAAAACATTCAGTACTTC CASSQGLTGRIGQNIQYF
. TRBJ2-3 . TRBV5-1 TGCGCCAGCAGACGAACTAGCCCCACAGATACGCAGTATTTT CASRRTSPTDTQYF
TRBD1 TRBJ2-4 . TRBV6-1 TGTGCCAGCAGTGAGTCGAGGGACAGCCAGTACTTC CASSESRDSQYF
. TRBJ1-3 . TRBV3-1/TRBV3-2 TGTGCCAGCAGCCAAGGCGGGGGGATCTCTGGAAACACCATATATTTT CASSQGGGISGNTIYF
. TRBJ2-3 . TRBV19 TGTGCCAGTAGGACAGGAAGCACAGATACGCAGTATTTT CASRTGSTDTQYF
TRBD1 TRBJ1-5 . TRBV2 TGTGCCAGCAGTGTCCAAACAGGGGGGCCTCAGCCCCAGCATTTT CASSVQTGGPQPQHF
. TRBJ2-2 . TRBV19 TGTGCCAGTAGTAAGGAGGGCGGCACCGGGGAGCTGTTTTTT CASSKEGGTGELFF
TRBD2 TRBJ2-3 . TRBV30 TGTGCCTGGAGCCCCGGGACTATGGGACGACCCCTGACGCAGTATTTT CAWSPGTMGRPLTQYF
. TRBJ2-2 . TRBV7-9 TGTGCCAGCAGCTCTAACACCGGGGAGCTGTTTTTT CASSSNTGELFF
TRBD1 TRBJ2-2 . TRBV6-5 TGTGCCAGCAGAAGACAGGGGGCCCTTCTGGGGGAGCTGTTTTTT CASRRQGALLGELFF
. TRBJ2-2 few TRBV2 TGTGCCAGGTCGGGGACACTCACCGGGGAGCTGTTTTTT CARSGTLTGELFF
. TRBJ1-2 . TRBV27 TGTGCCAGCGCCCCCCGGGAGGGCTATGGCTACACCTTC CASAPREGYGYTF
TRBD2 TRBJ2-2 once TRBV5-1 TGCGCCAGTAGACTAGCGGGCCCCACCGGGGAGCTGTTTTTT CASRLAGPTGELFF
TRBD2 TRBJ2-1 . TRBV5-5 TGTGCCAGCAGCGTTCGACTAGCGGGACTTCACAATGAGCAGTTCTTC CASSVRLAGLHNEQFF
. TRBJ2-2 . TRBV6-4 TGTGCCAGCAGTACTGAGGGAGGCACCGGGGAGCTGTTTTTT CASSTEGGTGELFF
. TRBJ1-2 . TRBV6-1 TGTGCCAGCAGTGACGCATCAAAGGGGGGGGCGGCTGGCTACACCTTC CASSDASKGGAAGYTF
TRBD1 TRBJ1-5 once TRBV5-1 TGCGCCAGCAGCTTGCAGGGGGTTAGCAATCAGCCCCAGCATTTT CASSLQGVSNQPQHF
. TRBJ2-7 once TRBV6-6 TGTGCCAGCAGCAACACGGGGGTCGAGCAGTACTTC CASSNTGVEQYF
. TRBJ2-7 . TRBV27 TGTGCCAGCAGTACGACTACCCGGGAGCAGTACTTC CASSTTTREQYF
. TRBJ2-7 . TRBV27 TGTGCCAGCAGCCGCCCCAGCTCCTACGAGCAGTACTTC CASSRPSSYEQYF
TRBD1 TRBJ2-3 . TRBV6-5 TGTGCCAGCAGTTACTCGAGCAGGGGGCAGGCAGATACGCAGTATTTT CASSYSSRGQADTQYF
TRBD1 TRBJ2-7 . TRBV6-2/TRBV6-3 TGTGCCAGCAGTAAGCCGGGACAGGGGGTCTACGAGCAGTACTTC CASSKPGQGVYEQYF
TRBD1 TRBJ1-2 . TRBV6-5 TGTGCCAGCAGTTACCTCGGACAGGGGGGAGGCTACACCTTC CASSYLGQGGGYTF
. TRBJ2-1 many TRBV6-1 TGTGCCAGCAGTGGGGGCCCCCAGAGCTCCTACAATGAGCAGTTCTTC CASSGGPQSSYNEQFF
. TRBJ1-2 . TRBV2 TGTGCCAGCACGGATCAGGACAGCTATGGCTACACCTTC CASTDQDSYGYTF
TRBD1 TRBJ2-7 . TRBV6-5 TGTGCCAGCACCGAACGACAGGGGCCCGAGCAGTACTTC CASTERQGPEQYF
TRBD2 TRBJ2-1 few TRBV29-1 TGCAGCGTTGAATTAGCGGGAGGGTATAATGAGCAGTTCTTC CSVELAGGYNEQFF
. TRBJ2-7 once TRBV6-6 TGTGCCAGCAGAACAGGCTCTGGGGGGTCCTACGAGCAGTACTTC CASRTGSGGSYEQYF